The 26 T cell receptor beta chains below were found in one sample sequenced in a study of blood T cell repertoires in COVID-19. Sequenced by immunoSEQ multiplex PCR; TCRdb stores in-frame clones only, minus some. This sample carries over 250,000 clones, 65% to 90% of them seen once, and the ten largest clones take 5.1%. The sample consisted of peripheral blood. The source is a man over 45 with active or convalescent COVID-19.

This chain links TRBV7-9 with TRBJ2-7, with D perhaps matching TRBD1 (6 bases). The CDR3 has 13 residues. The ends were cut back, 4 bases at V and 3 bases at J, with 10 bases in the middle. CDR1 SEHNR and CDR2 FQNEAQ come from the germline V gene (reference sequence). The CDR3: CASSSQTGYEQYF. The CDR3 DNA reads TGTGCCAGCAGCTCTCAGACAGGCTACGAGCAGTACTTC.

Comments on this clone: The identical CDR3 is also encoded by other nucleotide sequences in the sample. J is TRBJ1-3 and V is TRBV28; 11 bases are shared with TRBD1. Germline loops: CDR1 MDHEN, CDR2 SYDVKM. The junction had 0 bases not matched to a gene; V was cut back by 2 bases and J by 3 bases. The CDR3 loop spans 15 amino acids. The CDR3 DNA reads TGTGCCAGCAGTTTAGGGACAGGGGGTGGAAACACCATATATTTT. Its protein product is CASSLGTGGGNTIYF.

The rearrangement links TRBV30 to TRBJ1-2, with D uncertain. Germline loops: CDR1 GTSNPN, CDR2 SVGIG (reference sequence). Trimming left V 2 bases short and J 4 bases short, with 8 bases between. The CDR3 runs to 12 residues. CDR3 sequence reads: CAWSQGSYGYTF. The CDR3 nucleotides are TGTGCCTGGAGTCAAGGGAGCTATGGCTACACCTTC.

This chain joins TRBV28 and TRBJ1-2, with 7 bases matching TRBD1. Germline V lookup: CDR1 MDHEN, CDR2 SYDVKM. The CDR3 is 15 amino acids. Germline trimming cut 5 bases from V and 3 bases from J; bases unmatched to any gene: 9. Written as DNA, the CDR3 is TGTGCCAGCAGTGCCAACAGGGGCGGAGACTATGGCTACACCTTC. The encoded protein is CASSANRGGDYGYTF.

The chain recombines TRBV7-9 with TRBJ1-2; TRBD1 aligns across 9 bases. CDR3 length: 13 residues. V shed 5 bases, J shed 8 bases, and the junction held 6 bases outside the gene matches. CDR1 is SEHNR, CDR2 FQNEAQ, per germline (reference sequence). In DNA form, the CDR3 reads TGTGCCAGCAGCCCGGGACAGGGCGGAGGCTACACCTTC. It encodes CASSPGQGGGYTF.

CDR3 region: CASSQSRDRFQGNYEQYF. The CDR3 DNA reads as TGCGCCAGCAGTCAATCAAGGGACAGGTTCCAAGGGAACTACGAGCAGTACTTC. V is TRBV23-1 and J is TRBJ2-7, with TRBD1 matching over 8 bases. TRBV23-1 is treated as an ORF (open reading frame) with a function not yet certain. This CDR3 contains 18 residues. The V segment lost 0 bases and the J segment 3 bases; nucleotides outside the gene matches: 13.

The chain combines TRBV5-1 with TRBJ2-7, with D tentatively TRBD1 (7 bases). Trimming stripped 2 bases from V and 0 bases from J, with 15 bases between. CDR3 length equals 16 residues. CDR1 and CDR2 from the germline V gene are SGHRS and YFSETQ. CDR3 loop: CASSFTPGGSSYEQYF. Here the CDR3 DNA reads TGCGCCAGCAGCTTCACTCCAGGGGGGAGCTCCTACGAGCAGTACTTC.

This clone has just a few counts. V and J are TRBV12-5 and TRBJ1-1, with D perhaps TRBD1 (5 bases). Trimming cost V 6 bases and J 7 bases, with 15 bases left between them. The germline V gene encodes CDR1 LGHNT and CDR2 FRNRAP. The CDR3 is 13 amino acids. The CDR3 region has the DNA TGTGCTAGTGGAAAGGGAGGGGACGGTGAAGCTTTCTTT. Residues: CASGKGGDGEAFF.

The chain links TRBV5-4 to TRBJ1-5; 10 positions agree with TRBD1. The germline gives CDR1 SGHNT, CDR2 YYREEE (reference sequence). CDR3 length equals 15 residues. V dropped 5 bases and J dropped 4; count of bases not matched to a gene: 6. As DNA, the CDR3 is TGTGCCAGCAGTCCAGACAGGGGGCTAAATCAGCCCCAGCATTTT. Its translation is CASSPDRGLNQPQHF.

The V gene is TRBV5-5, the J gene TRBJ2-3, with 7 positions matching TRBD2. Germline V gene data show CDR1 as SGHKS and CDR2 as YYEKEE (reference sequence). V gave up 2 bases and J gave up 5 bases; unmatched junction bases: 8. The CDR3 is made up of 15 amino acids. CDR3 sequence (DNA): TGTGCCAGCAGCTTAGGGGCTAGCGGAATAGATACGCAGTATTTT. Its translation: CASSLGASGIDTQYF.

This chain links TRBV6-5 with TRBJ1-2; D is ambiguous. V was pared by 3 bases and J by 5 bases, with 13 bases between. The CDR3 covers 14 residues. CDR1 MNHEY and CDR2 SVGAGI come from the germline V gene. CDR3 DNA: TGTGCCAGCAGTTATGACGGCAGGACTTATGGCTACACCTTC. As protein: CASSYDGRTYGYTF.

A word on this clone: Other DNA sequences in this sample translate to the same CDR3. This chain links TRBV5-1 with TRBJ1-2, with D possibly TRBD1 on 6 matching bases. The CDR3 spans 13 residues. Germline values: CDR1 SGHRS, CDR2 YFSETQ. Trimming removed 3 bases from V and 5 bases from J, with 11 bases in between. The CDR3 region is CASSSDSRYGYTF. The CDR3 DNA reads as TGCGCCAGCAGCTCGGACAGCAGATATGGCTACACCTTC.

J is TRBJ1-1 and V is TRBV5-5, with D perhaps TRBD1 (5 bases). Germline V CDR1 and CDR2: SGHKS, YYEKEE (reference sequence). CDR3 length: 13 amino acids. Trimming took 5 bases from V and 3 from J, leaving 11 bases between them. The CDR3 sequence: CASSPDSDTEAFF. The DNA of the CDR3 is TGTGCCAGCAGTCCCGACAGCGACACTGAAGCTTTCTTT.

This rearrangement joins TRBV25-1 to TRBJ2-7; 9 nucleotides line up with TRBD2. This CDR3 comprises 16 residues. Germline V gene lookup returns CDR1 MGHDK and CDR2 SYGVNS. J was trimmed by 4 bases and V by 2 bases; bases with no gene match: 9. This CDR3 is CASSERPPTSGYEQYF. The CDR3, as DNA: TGTGCCAGCAGTGAACGGCCCCCGACTAGCGGATACGAGCAGTACTTC.

The V and J genes are TRBV28 and TRBJ1-2; 7 nucleotides line up with TRBD1. Trimming took 6 bases from V and 3 from J; bases not matched to a gene: 4. Germline loops: CDR1 MDHEN, CDR2 SYDVKM. The CDR3 loop spans 13 amino acids. CDR3 residues: CASRPGQYYGYTF. Here the CDR3 DNA reads TGTGCCAGCAGACCGGGACAGTACTATGGCTACACCTTC.

This clone was recorded a few times. The V gene is TRBV28, the J gene TRBJ1-6; TRBD1 matches at 10 bases. V trimming: 3 bases; J trimming: 10 bases; junction bases outside the gene matches: 3. The germline gives CDR1 MDHEN, CDR2 SYDVKM. This CDR3 is built from 14 residues. This CDR3 reads CASSFGTGESPLHF. The CDR3 nucleotides are TGTGCCAGCAGTTTTGGGACAGGGGAATCACCCCTCCACTTT.

The chain couples TRBV7-2 to TRBJ1-5; 10 positions agree with TRBD1. Germline V CDR1 and CDR2: SGHTA, FQGNSA. With V trimmed by 0 bases and J by 6 bases, 2 bases remained unmatched. The CDR3 extends over 15 amino acids. CDR3: CASSLAGQGSQPQHF. The CDR3 region has the DNA TGTGCCAGCAGCTTAGCGGGACAGGGGAGTCAGCCCCAGCATTTT. Complete variable domain (other parts from reference TRBV7-2 and TRBJ1-5): GAGVSQSPSNKVTEKGKDVELRCDPISGHTALYWYRQSLGQGLEFLIYFQGNSAPDKSGLPSDRFSAERTGGSVSTLTIQRTQQEDSAVYLCASSLAGQGSQPQHFGDGTRLSIL.

The V call is TRBV2, the J call TRBJ2-4; TRBD2 agrees at 8 bases. The CDR3 length is 14 residues. The V gene's germline CDR1 is SNHLY and CDR2 FYNNEI. Germline trimming cut 6 bases from V and 8 bases from J; bases unmatched to any gene: 9. The CDR3 region has the DNA TGTGCCAGCAGAAGTAGCGGGAATGGCTACATTCAGTACTTC. Translation: CASRSSGNGYIQYF.

V and J are TRBV2 and TRBJ1-5; no clear D. Trimming removed 4 bases at V and 4 bases at J, with 14 bases between. CDR1 SNHLY and CDR2 FYNNEI come from the germline V gene. The CDR3 contains 15 residues. CDR3: CASSGISQENQPQHF. The CDR3 DNA reads TGTGCCAGCAGTGGGATAAGCCAGGAAAATCAGCCCCAGCATTTT.

The rearrangement uses TRBV7-9 and TRBJ1-6; 10 nucleotides align to TRBD1. This CDR3 has 15 amino acids. The germline CDR1 and CDR2 sequences are SEHNR and FQNEAQ (reference sequence). With 1 base clipped from V and 10 bases from J, the junction kept 4 bases outside the gene matches. The CDR3 DNA sequence: TGTGCCAGCAGCTTAGGTGGGACAGGGGCCTCACCCCTCCACTTT. It translates to CASSLGGTGASPLHF.

This chain connects TRBV7-8 to TRBJ1-3; TRBD1 matches 9 bases. CDR3 length: 14 amino acids. The junction had 7 bases not matched to a gene; V was cut back by 6 bases and J by 7 bases. The germline V gene encodes CDR1 SGHVS and CDR2 FQNEAQ. The CDR3 DNA reads as TGTGCCAGCAGGTTGGACAGGGGAGCGAACACCATATATTTT. The encoded protein is CASRLDRGANTIYF.

The CDR3 DNA is TGCGCCAGCAGCTTTACAAAGGACAGTGAGCAGTTCTTC. Its protein is CASSFTKDSEQFF. This sequence joins TRBV5-1 and TRBJ2-1; D is possibly TRBD1 (6 bases). Per germline, CDR1 SGHRS and CDR2 YFSETQ. Trimming shortened V by 2 bases and J by 9 bases, and 12 bases separated the two germline ends. The CDR3 is made up of 13 amino acids.

The chain has TRBV28 and TRBJ2-5, with 11 nucleotides matching TRBD1. Germline trimming cut 7 bases from V and 4 bases from J; bases unmatched to any gene: 11. Germline loops: CDR1 MDHEN, CDR2 SYDVKM. The CDR3 is made up of 16 amino acids. The CDR3: CASTTTGTGGGETQYF. The DNA for the CDR3 is TGTGCCAGCACTACCACCGGGACAGGGGGAGGAGAGACCCAGTACTTC.

The chain uses TRBV4-3 and TRBJ2-4; 8 bases line up with TRBD2. Germline assignment: CDR1 LGHNA and CDR2 YSLEER. J lost 10 bases, V lost 0 bases, and 2 bases had no gene match. The CDR3 is 13 residues long. The CDR3 sequence is CASSQERGRIQYF. CDR3 nucleotide sequence: TGCGCCAGCAGCCAAGAACGCGGGAGGATTCAGTACTTC.

In its sample, this clone was seen once. This chain connects TRBV3-1 (or the pseudogene TRBV3-2) to TRBJ2-2, with D possibly being TRBD2 (5 bases). Germline CDR1 LGHDT, CDR2 YNNKEL (reference sequence). V was cut by 6 bases and J by 3 bases, with 14 bases left in between. This CDR3 region has 15 residues. CDR3 loop: CASSKGEVDTGELFF. The CDR3 coding sequence is TGTGCCAGCAGTAAGGGAGAGGTCGACACCGGGGAGCTGTTTTTT.

This clone was detected a few times. The chain joins TRBV5-1 to TRBJ2-3, with 9 bases fitting TRBD2. The ends lost 1 base at V and 2 bases at J; junction bases unmatched: 2. The CDR3 is 15 residues long. Germline V gene sequence: CDR1 SGHRS, CDR2 YFSETQ. CDR3 sequence: CASSLPSGDTDTQYF. The CDR3 bases are TGCGCCAGCAGCTTGCCTAGCGGGGACACAGATACGCAGTATTTT.